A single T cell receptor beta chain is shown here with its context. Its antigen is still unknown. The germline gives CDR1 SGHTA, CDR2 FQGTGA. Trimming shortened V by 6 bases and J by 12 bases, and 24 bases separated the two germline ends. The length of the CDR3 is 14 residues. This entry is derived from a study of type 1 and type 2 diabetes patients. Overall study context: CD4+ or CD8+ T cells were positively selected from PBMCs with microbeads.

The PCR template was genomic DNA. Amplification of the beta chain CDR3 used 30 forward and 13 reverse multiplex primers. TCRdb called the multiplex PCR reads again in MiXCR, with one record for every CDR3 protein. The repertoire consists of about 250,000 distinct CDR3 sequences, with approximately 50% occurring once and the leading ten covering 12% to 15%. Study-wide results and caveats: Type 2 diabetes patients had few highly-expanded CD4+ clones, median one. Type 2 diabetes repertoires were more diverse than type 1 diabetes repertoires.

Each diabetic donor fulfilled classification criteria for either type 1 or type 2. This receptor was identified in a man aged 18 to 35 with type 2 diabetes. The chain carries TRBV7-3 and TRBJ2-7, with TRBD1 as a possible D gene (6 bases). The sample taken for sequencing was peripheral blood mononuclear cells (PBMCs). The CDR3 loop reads CASSIMGQGDDLYF. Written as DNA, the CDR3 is TGTGCCAGCAGTATTATGGGACAAGGGGACGACCTGTACTTC.